The 8 T cell receptor beta chains given below trace back to one sample, sequenced in a study of T cells in Graves' hyperthyroidism and ophthalmopathy. TCR beta CDR3 region amplification was performed from RNA transcripts. Using the HTBI primer set, a first-round RT-PCR was run on the TCR CDR3. TCRdb re-called the multiplex PCR reads through MiXCR, storing one row per CDR3 protein. The sample contains under 130,000 distinct CDR3 sequences, about 50% of which appear only once. The source material was blood. These receptors all stem from a man aged 40-49 years with Graves' hyperthyroidism.

There are a few counts of this clonotype. The chain uses TRBV7-2 and TRBJ2-1, with 8 bases that match TRBD2. V shed 5 bases, J shed 9 bases, and the junction held 6 bases outside the gene matches. The V gene's germline CDR1 is SGHTA and CDR2 FQGNSA. The CDR3 is made up of 13 amino acids. The CDR3 here is CASSLPTSVEQFF. The CDR3 region has the DNA TGTGCCAGCAGCCTACCGACTAGCGTTGAGCAGTTCTTC.

A note on this clonotype: One junction end does not reproduce the germline sequence, and a read error may be involved. J is TRBJ1-1 and V is TRBV10-1, with unresolved D. This CDR3 comprises 13 residues. Per the germline V gene, CDR1 is WNHNN and CDR2 is SYGVQD (reference sequence). In DNA, the CDR3 is TGTGCTAGAGAAGGGCCCAAGAACACTGAAGCTTTCTTT. Amino acid sequence: CAREGPKNTEAFF.

This clonotype has at least ten counts. V is TRBV9 and J is TRBJ2-1; 8 positions agree with TRBD2. V trimming: 2 bases; J trimming: 4 bases; junction bases outside the gene matches: 5. Germline lookup yields CDR1 SGDLS and CDR2 YYNGEE. The CDR3 is made up of 15 amino acids. The DNA of the CDR3 is TGTGCCAGCAGCGTCGGCCCTAGCGGGTACAATGAGCAGTTCTTC. Protein product: CASSVGPSGYNEQFF.

This clonotype appeared many times. V is TRBV1 and J is TRBJ2-1; the table's TRBD1 call for D was not verified on the DNA. TRBV1 is an annotated pseudogene. The CDR3 length is 12 residues. The CDR3 here is CTSSRTGDEQFF. CDR3 nucleotides: TGCACCAGCAGCCGTACGGGGGATGAGCAGTTCTTC.

Concerning this clonotype itself: The conserved closing phenylalanine or tryptophan is absent in this CDR3, likely reflecting a read error. The rearrangement links TRBV5-1 to TRBJ1-1; D unresolved. Germline CDR1 is SGHRS and CDR2 is YFSETQ. V was pared by 0 bases and J by 3 bases, with 9 bases between. The CDR3 is 14 amino acids. The DNA of the CDR3 is TGCGCCAGCAGCTTGGGCGGGGAACACACTGAAGCTTTCTTG. Protein sequence: CASSLGGEHTEAFL.

The chain has TRBV9 and TRBJ2-1, with D perhaps TRBD2 (6 bases). The CDR3 runs 16 residues. V gave up 0 bases and J gave up 4 bases, with 14 bases separating them. Per germline, CDR1 SGDLS and CDR2 YYNGEE. The CDR3 sequence is CASSVVGGLLYNEQFF. The CDR3 DNA follows: TGTGCCAGCAGCGTAGTCGGGGGACTTCTTTACAATGAGCAGTTCTTC. The entire variable domain, with the rest obtained from reference TRBV9 and TRBJ2-1, is as follows: DSGVTQTPKHLITATGQRVTLRCSPRSGDLSVYWYQQSLDQGLQFLIQYYNGEERAKGNILERFSAQQFPDLHSELNLSSLELGDSALYFCASSVVGGLLYNEQFFGPGTRLTVL.

Concerning this clonotype: This clone may be a read error of a much larger clone one base away. The chain has TRBV6-1 and TRBJ2-3; tentatively, D is TRBD1 or TRBD2 (6 bases each). CDR1 is MNHNS, CDR2 SASEGT, per germline. This CDR3 has 12 amino acids. The DNA for the CDR3 is TGTGCCAGCAGTCCAAGGGGGGATACGCGGTATTTT. It codes for CASSPRGDTRYF.

As for this clonotype: This sequence may be a read error, since a much larger clone differs from it by one base. The rearrangement links TRBV15 to TRBJ2-3, with D hard to call. From germline, CDR1 is LNHNV and CDR2 YYDKDF (reference sequence). The germline V and J ends were trimmed by 11 bases and 5 bases, with 14 bases remaining between them. The length of the CDR3 is 12 residues. DNA of the CDR3: TGTGCCGGCACCACCTCGGGAGATACGCAGTATTTT. Its protein product is CAGTTSGDTQYF.